This TCR beta chain was captured in a study of blood T cell repertoires in COVID-19. As for the study in general: Spain, Italy and the United States supplied samples that represented acute and convalescent COVID-19. The analysed material was cDNA or gDNA that came from T cells, B-cell-depleted T cells, or PBMCs.

Profiled with immunoSEQ multiplex PCR; TCRdb holds only in-frame clones, not every one. The sample lists about 50,000 clones; 70% to 90% were seen once. Trimming took 8 bases from V and 4 from J; bases not matched to a gene: 11. Looked up from germline, CDR1 is MDHEN and CDR2 is SYDVKM. The CDR3 totals 15 residues. The material sequenced was peripheral blood. The chain combines TRBV28 with TRBJ2-3, with TRBD1 matching over 8 bases. The sequence came from a human donor in a cohort sampled during active COVID-19. CDR3 amino acids: CASPPRTGIPDTQYF. The CDR3 DNA follows: TGTGCCAGCCCCCCCCGGACAGGGATCCCAGATACGCAGTATTTT.